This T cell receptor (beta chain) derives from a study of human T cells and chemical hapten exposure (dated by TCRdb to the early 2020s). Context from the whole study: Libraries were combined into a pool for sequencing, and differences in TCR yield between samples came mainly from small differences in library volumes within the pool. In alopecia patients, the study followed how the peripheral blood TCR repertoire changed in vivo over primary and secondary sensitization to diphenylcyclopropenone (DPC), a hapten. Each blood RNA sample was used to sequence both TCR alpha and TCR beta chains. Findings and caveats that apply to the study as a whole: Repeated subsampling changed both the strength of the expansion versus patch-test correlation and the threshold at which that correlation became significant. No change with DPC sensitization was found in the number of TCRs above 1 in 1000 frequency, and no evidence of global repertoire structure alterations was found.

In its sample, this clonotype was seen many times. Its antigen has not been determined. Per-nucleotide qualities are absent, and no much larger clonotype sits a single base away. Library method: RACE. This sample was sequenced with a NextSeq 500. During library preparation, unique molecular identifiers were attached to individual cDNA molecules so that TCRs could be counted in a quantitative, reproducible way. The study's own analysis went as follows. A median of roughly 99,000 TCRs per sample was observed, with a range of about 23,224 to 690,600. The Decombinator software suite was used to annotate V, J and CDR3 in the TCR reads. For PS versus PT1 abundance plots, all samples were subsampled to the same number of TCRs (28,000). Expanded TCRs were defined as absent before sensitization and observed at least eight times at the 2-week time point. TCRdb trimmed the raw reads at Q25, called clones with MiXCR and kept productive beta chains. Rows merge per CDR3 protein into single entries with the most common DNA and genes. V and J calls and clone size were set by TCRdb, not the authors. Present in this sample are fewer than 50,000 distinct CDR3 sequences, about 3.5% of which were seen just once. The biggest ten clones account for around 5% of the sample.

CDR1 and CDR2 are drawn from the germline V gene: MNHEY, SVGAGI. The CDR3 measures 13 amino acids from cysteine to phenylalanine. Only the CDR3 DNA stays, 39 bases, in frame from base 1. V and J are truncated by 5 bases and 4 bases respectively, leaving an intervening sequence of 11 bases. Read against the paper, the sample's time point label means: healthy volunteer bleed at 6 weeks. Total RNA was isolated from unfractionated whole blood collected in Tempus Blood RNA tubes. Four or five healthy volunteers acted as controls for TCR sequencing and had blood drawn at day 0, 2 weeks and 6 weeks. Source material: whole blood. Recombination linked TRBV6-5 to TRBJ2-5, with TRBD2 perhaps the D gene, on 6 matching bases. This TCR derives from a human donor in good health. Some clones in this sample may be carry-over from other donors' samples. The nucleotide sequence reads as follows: TGTGCCAGCAGTGGGACTGCACGAGAGACCCAGTACTTC. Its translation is CASSGTARETQYF.